The 25 T cell receptor beta chains below were found in one sample sequenced in a study of T cell changes during pregnancy in multiple sclerosis. Sequenced by immunoSEQ multiplex PCR; TCRdb stores in-frame clones only, minus some. Seen here are around 80,000 clones, 90% to 95% observed once, and the top ten hold 0.95% to 1%. The sequenced sample was peripheral blood, obtained in the second trimester of pregnancy. The receptor set was obtained from a female donor in good health, enrolled as a control in a pregnancy study.

This chain links TRBV6-4 with TRBJ2-2; 7 bases line up with TRBD2. In germline, CDR1 is MRHNA, CDR2 SNTAGT. This CDR3 has 14 residues. J was trimmed by 3 bases and V by 4 bases; bases with no gene match: 2. The CDR3 DNA follows: TGTGCCAGCAGTGGCGGGAGTGACACCGGGGAGCTGTTTTTT. As protein: CASSGGSDTGELFF.

The DNA of the CDR3 is TGTGCCAGCAGTGAACAGGGCAACACTGAAGCTTTCTTT. Amino acids: CASSEQGNTEAFF. The chain is built from TRBV25-1 and TRBJ1-1; TRBD1 is a possible D gene (5 bases). CDR3 length equals 13 residues. Germline V gives CDR1 MGHDK, CDR2 SYGVNS. V lost 2 bases and J 2 bases, leaving 6 bases between the germline ends.

This clone was observed a handful of times. The chain links TRBV27 to TRBJ2-1, with unresolved D. CDR1 is MNHEY, CDR2 SMNVEV, per germline (reference sequence). The CDR3 length is 15 residues. V was cut by 3 bases and J by 0 bases, with 9 bases left in between. Here the CDR3 DNA reads TGTGCCAGCAGTTTGAGGTCAAGCTCCTACAATGAGCAGTTCTTC. Translating it yields CASSLRSSSYNEQFF.

The chain combines TRBV11-2 with TRBJ2-2; 10 bases line up with TRBD2. The germline V gene encodes CDR1 SGHAT and CDR2 FQNNGV. The CDR3 length is 16 residues. Trimming took 1 base from V and 7 from J; bases not matched to a gene: 6. The CDR3 spells CASSLGLAGEVGELFF. The CDR3 DNA sequence: TGTGCCAGCAGCTTAGGCCTAGCGGGAGAGGTCGGGGAGCTGTTTTTT. Using reference TRBV11-2 and TRBJ2-2 for the parts outside the CDR3, the full variable domain is EAGVAQSPRYKIIEKRQSVAFWCNPISGHATLYWYQQILGQGPKLLIQFQNNGVVDDSQLPKDRFSAERLKGVDSTLKIQPAKLEDSAVYLCASSLGLAGEVGELFFGEGSRLTVL.

The chain couples TRBV19 to TRBJ2-1, with 7 bases identical to TRBD2. V dropped 4 bases and J dropped 8; count of bases not matched to a gene: 8. From germline, CDR1 is LNHDA and CDR2 SQIVND (reference sequence). This CDR3 is 14 amino acids long. CDR3: CASSNWRESDEQFF. DNA for the CDR3: TGTGCCAGTAGTAATTGGCGGGAGTCTGATGAGCAGTTCTTC.

This chain connects TRBV5-1 to TRBJ2-7; D might be TRBD2 (6 bases). The germline V gene encodes CDR1 SGHRS and CDR2 YFSETQ. The CDR3 is 13 amino acids. Trimming cost V 2 bases and J 3 bases, with 9 bases left between them. CDR3 sequence (DNA): TGCGCCAGCAGCTTTACGGGGGACTACGAGCAGTACTTC. The encoded protein is CASSFTGDYEQYF.

The gene calls are TRBV7-9 and TRBJ2-3; 7 nucleotides line up with TRBD1. Germline V lookup: CDR1 SEHNR, CDR2 FQNEAQ (reference sequence). The CDR3 totals 15 residues. The J segment lost 2 bases and the V segment lost 4 bases, leaving 6 bases of the junction unmatched. The CDR3 coding sequence is TGTGCCAGCAGCTCCTGGGACAGCTTCACAGATACGCAGTATTTT. Translated: CASSSWDSFTDTQYF. Using reference TRBV7-9 and TRBJ2-3 for the parts outside the CDR3, the full variable domain is DTGVSQNPRHKITKRGQNVTFRCDPISEHNRLYWYRQTLGQGPEFLTYFQNEAQLEKSRLLSDRFSAERPKGSFSTLEIQRTEQGDSAMYLCASSSWDSFTDTQYFGPGTRLTVL.

This chain links TRBV6-6 with TRBJ2-7; 11 bases map to TRBD1. With V trimmed by 9 bases and J by 6 bases, 7 bases remained unmatched. Per germline, CDR1 MNHNY and CDR2 SVGAGI (reference sequence). There are 13 residues in the CDR3. CDR3 coding DNA: TGTGCCAGTAGTCCGGGGACAGGGGGCGAGCAGTACTTC. Translating gives CASSPGTGGEQYF.

V is TRBV7-9 and J is TRBJ2-1, with 8 bases fitting TRBD2. This CDR3 region has 17 residues. V was pared by 0 bases and J by 3 bases, with 7 bases of the junction left unmatched. Germline V CDR1 and CDR2: SEHNR, FQNEAQ (reference sequence). DNA for the CDR3: TGTGCCAGCAGCTTAGCCCAGAGCGGGAGACTCTACAATGAGCAGTTCTTC. Its translation: CASSLAQSGRLYNEQFF. The variable domain in full, completed from reference TRBV7-9 and TRBJ2-1, reads DTGVSQNPRHKITKRGQNVTFRCDPISEHNRLYWYRQTLGQGPEFLTYFQNEAQLEKSRLLSDRFSAERPKGSFSTLEIQRTEQGDSAMYLCASSLAQSGRLYNEQFFGPGTRLTVL.

This clone was counted a single time. This rearrangement joins TRBV2 to TRBJ2-7; 7 nucleotides line up with TRBD2. CDR1 and CDR2 from the germline V gene are SNHLY and FYNNEI. The CDR3 is 13 amino acids. Trimming removed 8 bases from V and 4 bases from J; junction bases left unmatched: 8. CDR3 residues: CASYRDYAYEQYF. The CDR3 region has the DNA TGTGCCAGCTACCGGGACTACGCTTACGAGCAGTACTTC.

The chain uses TRBV5-1 and TRBJ2-2, with D tentatively TRBD2 (6 bases). V was pared by 4 bases and J by 1 base, with 8 bases between. CDR1 and CDR2 (germline): SGHRS, YFSETQ. CDR3 length: 14 residues. The CDR3: CASSLGLNTGELFF. The CDR3, as DNA: TGCGCCAGCAGCCTGGGACTGAACACCGGGGAGCTGTTTTTT.

This clone came up once. This rearrangement joins TRBV25-1 to TRBJ2-7, with a weak D call TRBD1 (7 bases). The CDR3 is 16 residues long. The V gene lost 5 bases and the J gene lost 9 bases, with 26 bases spanning the gap. The germline CDR1 and CDR2 sequences are MGHDK and SYGVNS. This CDR3 reads CASSPPLQGRGGGQYF. The CDR3 region has the DNA TGTGCCAGCAGTCCCCCCCTACAGGGGCGGGGTGGCGGGCAGTACTTC.

The V gene is TRBV6-4, the J gene TRBJ2-3, with D maybe TRBD2 (6 bases). Trimming stripped 0 bases from V and 5 bases from J, with 12 bases between. Looked up from germline, CDR1 is MRHNA and CDR2 is SNTAGT. The CDR3 consists of 15 residues. In nucleotides, the CDR3 is TGTGCCAGCAGTGACTCGAACGGGGGAGGAGATACGCAGTATTTT. Translation: CASSDSNGGGDTQYF.

V usage is TRBV27 and J usage is TRBJ2-1; tentative D call: TRBD1 (7 bases). Germline V gives CDR1 MNHEY, CDR2 SMNVEV (reference sequence). Trimming cost V 5 bases and J 4 bases, with 12 bases left between them. This CDR3 contains 14 residues. The CDR3 here is CASSRAGQYNEQFF. The CDR3 bases are TGTGCCAGCAGTCGGGCGGGACAGTACAATGAGCAGTTCTTC.

The gene calls are TRBV2 and TRBJ2-7, with 13 positions matching TRBD2. Germline V gene sequence: CDR1 SNHLY, CDR2 FYNNEI. This CDR3 spans 15 amino acids. V was pared by 5 bases and J by 4 bases, with 5 bases of the junction left unmatched. The CDR3 DNA reads TGTGCCAGCAGTTCTCGGACTAGCGGGAGTTACGAGCAGTACTTC. Encoded protein: CASSSRTSGSYEQYF.

The chain recombines TRBV5-1 with TRBJ2-7, with D possibly TRBD1 on 7 matching bases. Germline V gene sequence: CDR1 SGHRS, CDR2 YFSETQ. The V gene lost 4 bases and the J gene lost 5 bases, with 22 bases spanning the gap. The CDR3 is 16 amino acids. The CDR3 region has the DNA TGCGCCAGCAGCACCTCAGGGGGGATAAGTTCGGACGAGCAGTACTTC. This gives the protein CASSTSGGISSDEQYF.

The chain is built from TRBV28 and TRBJ2-3; possible D gene TRBD2, 5 bases. Trimming shortened V by 7 bases and J by 0 bases, and 11 bases separated the two germline ends. The V gene's germline CDR1 is MDHEN and CDR2 SYDVKM. The CDR3 runs 14 residues. The CDR3 spells CASTRTGSTDTQYF. CDR3 DNA sequence: TGTGCCAGCACCCGAACGGGGAGCACAGATACGCAGTATTTT. Combining the CDR3 with reference TRBV28 and TRBJ2-3 gives the whole variable domain DVKVTQSSRYLVKRTGEKVFLECVQDMDHENMFWYRQDPGLGLRLIYFSYDVKMKEKGDIPEGYSVSREKKERFSLILESASTNQTSMYLCASTRTGSTDTQYFGPGTRLTVL.

The chain employs TRBV5-6 and TRBJ1-4; D is ambiguous. The germline CDR1 and CDR2 sequences are SGHDT and YYEEEE. The CDR3 consists of 13 residues. V was pared by 4 bases and J by 5 bases, with 9 bases between. In nucleotides, the CDR3 is TGTGCCAGCAGCCTCCCGAGAAATGAAAAACTGTTTTTT. It encodes CASSLPRNEKLFF.

The chain is built from TRBV28 and TRBJ2-7; 7 bases match TRBD2. The CDR3 loop spans 13 amino acids. V dropped 6 bases and J dropped 5; count of bases not matched to a gene: 7. CDR1 and CDR2 from the germline V gene are MDHEN and SYDVKM. CDR3 in amino acids: CASSPAGEDEQYF. Written as DNA, the CDR3 is TGTGCCAGCAGCCCCGCGGGGGAGGACGAGCAGTACTTC.

The chain joins TRBV7-6 to TRBJ2-3, with D possibly being TRBD1 (5 bases). V lost 6 bases to trimming and J lost 7 bases, with 17 bases between them. Germline values: CDR1 SGHVS, CDR2 FNYEAQ. The CDR3 is 14 residues long. The CDR3 bases are TGTGCCAGCAGTTCACCAGACAGACTTAATACGCAGTATTTT. It is translated as CASSSPDRLNTQYF.

This chain joins TRBV29-1 and TRBJ2-7; D gene ambiguous. Germline V gene data show CDR1 as SQVTM and CDR2 as ANQGSEA. The CDR3 is made up of 14 amino acids. Between the trimmed V and J ends, which lost 7 bases and 4 bases, there was a span of 20 bases. The CDR3 sequence: CSACFSTDPYEQYF. In DNA form, the CDR3 reads TGCAGCGCTTGTTTCTCCACAGATCCATACGAGCAGTACTTC.

This CDR3 is CASSSGRTVYGYTF. Written as DNA, the CDR3 is TGTGCCAGCAGCTCGGGCCGGACAGTCTATGGCTACACCTTC. The rearrangement joins TRBV13 to TRBJ1-2, with D possibly being TRBD1 (6 bases). This CDR3 region has 14 residues. Per the germline V gene, CDR1 is PRHDT and CDR2 is FYEKMQ (reference sequence). Trimming took off 4 bases at V and 4 bases at J, with 13 bases between the two ends.

This clone was seen just once. The identical CDR3 is also encoded by other nucleotide sequences in the sample. CDR3 loop: CASSLGTGGNQPQHF. The DNA of the CDR3 is TGTGCCAGCAGTTTGGGGACAGGGGGCAATCAGCCCCAGCATTTT. This chain uses TRBV28 with TRBJ1-5; TRBD1 matches at 10 bases. J lost 2 bases, V lost 3 bases, and 1 base had no gene match. The CDR3 totals 15 residues. The germline V gene has CDR1 MDHEN and CDR2 SYDVKM. Variable domain in full (rest from reference TRBV28 and TRBJ1-5): DVKVTQSSRYLVKRTGEKVFLECVQDMDHENMFWYRQDPGLGLRLIYFSYDVKMKEKGDIPEGYSVSREKKERFSLILESASTNQTSMYLCASSLGTGGNQPQHFGDGTRLSIL.

The CDR3 nucleotides read TGTGCCAGCAGCTTGAAGCAGGGGGCGCAAGCCAAAAACATTCAGTACTTC. Its protein is CASSLKQGAQAKNIQYF. The V and J genes are TRBV5-4 and TRBJ2-4, with TRBD1 matching 8 bases. V shed 1 base and J 0 bases; nucleotides not matched to a gene: 6. This CDR3 is built from 17 residues. CDR1 and CDR2 (germline): SGHNT, YYREEE (reference sequence).

The V and J genes are TRBV5-1 and TRBJ2-1; weak D call: TRBD1 (6 bases). V was cut by 4 bases and J by 0 bases, with 11 bases left in between. Germline CDR1 reads SGHRS; CDR2 reads YFSETQ. The CDR3 is 15 amino acids. The CDR3 DNA reads as TGCGCCAGCAGCCCACAGGGAGACTCCTACAATGAGCAGTTCTTC. Its translation: CASSPQGDSYNEQFF.